The 19 T cell receptor beta chains below come from one sample, sequenced in a study of regulatory T cells in long-lasting Graves disease. Arm-PCR of CDR3 regions and iRepertoire HTBI primers were used to build TCR beta libraries. MiXCR was run by TCRdb on the multiplex PCR reads, yielding one entry per CDR3 protein. This table holds approximately 390,000 distinct CDR3 sequences, under 20% found once. Time point denoted: newly diagnosed GD, antithyroid drugs for less than 3 months. The TCR library was made from RNA that had been extracted from PBMCs in TRIzol. A further study also used this sample, focusing on T cells in Graves' hyperthyroidism and ophthalmopathy.

The sequenced sample was peripheral blood mononuclear cells (PBMCs), obtained at new diagnosis, from a patient treated with antithyroid drugs. These receptor sequences come from a woman between 18 and 29 years old with Graves disease.

This clonotype was counted at least ten times. V gene TRBV2 combines with J gene TRBJ2-1; TRBD2 matches at 9 bases. Germline CDR1 reads SNHLY; CDR2 reads FYNNEI. The CDR3 loop spans 15 amino acids. V trimming: 7 bases; J trimming: 2 bases; junction bases outside the gene matches: 6. CDR3 in DNA: TGTGCCAGCACCACACTAGCGGGCGCCTACAATGAGCAGTTCTTC. Its protein product is CASTTLAGAYNEQFF.

The rearrangement links TRBV6-5 to TRBJ1-2, with 9 bases lining up with TRBD1. In germline, CDR1 is MNHEY, CDR2 SVGAGI. The CDR3 is 15 residues long. V was pared by 0 bases and J by 7 bases, with 6 bases of the junction left unmatched. The CDR3 loop reads CASSYSDRGASGYTF. The CDR3 DNA reads TGTGCCAGCAGTTACTCGGACAGGGGAGCGAGTGGCTACACCTTC.

J is TRBJ2-7 and V is TRBV29-1, with D uncertain. CDR1 and CDR2 (germline): SQVTM, ANQGSEA. V was cut by 2 bases and J by 4 bases, with 3 bases left in between. The length of the CDR3 is 10 residues. CDR3 loop: CSVESYEQYF. Written as DNA, the CDR3 is TGCAGCGTTGAAAGTTACGAGCAGTACTTC.

The chain links TRBV19 to TRBJ1-5; 10 nucleotides align to TRBD1. V gave up 5 bases and J gave up 5 bases; unmatched junction bases: 12. CDR1 LNHDA and CDR2 SQIVND come from the germline V gene (reference sequence). The CDR3 loop spans 17 amino acids. The CDR3 DNA reads TGTGCCAGTAGTCACGGAAGGACAGGGGGTTCGTATCAGCCCCAGCATTTT. Protein product: CASSHGRTGGSYQPQHF.

This clonotype was seen ten or more times. Here the CDR3 reads CSARDSRHPMEPYEQYF. In DNA, the CDR3 is TGCAGTGCTAGAGATTCGAGACACCCGATGGAGCCCTACGAGCAGTACTTC. The rearrangement uses TRBV20-1 and TRBJ2-7; D is undetermined. Germline V gene lookup returns CDR1 DFQATT and CDR2 SNEGSKA (reference sequence). V was shortened by 0 bases and J by 2 bases, with 20 bases between the two germline ends. This CDR3 is 17 amino acids long.

Comments on this clonotype: A read error is likely, as this CDR3 ends without the conserved phenylalanine or tryptophan. The chain is built from TRBV5-1 and TRBJ1-3; tentatively, D is TRBD1 (6 bases). Germline V gene sequence: CDR1 SGHRS, CDR2 YFSETQ. Trimming took 3 bases from V and 0 from J, leaving 7 bases between them. This CDR3 region has 14 residues. CDR3 loop: CASSSTGSGNTIYS. In nucleotides, the CDR3 is TGCGCCAGCAGCTCGACAGGCTCTGGAAACACCATATATTCT.

This clonotype appeared many times. The genes are TRBV14 and TRBJ2-1; 11 bases match TRBD1. CDR1 and CDR2 from the germline V gene are SGHDN and FVKESK. The CDR3 totals 18 residues. Unmatched junction bases numbered 9, after V lost 5 bases and J lost 0 bases. The CDR3 spells CASSNRDRGIISYNEQFF. DNA for the CDR3: TGTGCCAGCAGCAACCGGGACAGGGGGATCATCTCCTACAATGAGCAGTTCTTC.

About this clonotype: Since a much larger clone is just one base distant, this may be a read error. The chain couples TRBV12-3 or TRBV12-4 to TRBJ2-3; 9 nucleotides agree with TRBD2. The CDR3 runs to 14 residues. DNA of the CDR3: TGTGCCACCGGGGGCGGGGGGGCAGCAGATGCGCAGTATTTT. Its protein is CATGGGGAADAQYF.

This clonotype was recorded many times. The V and J genes are TRBV6-5 and TRBJ1-1; D unresolved. The CDR3 has 13 residues. Trimming took 0 bases from V and 7 from J, leaving 9 bases between them. Germline values: CDR1 MNHEY, CDR2 SVGAGI. For the CDR3, the DNA is TGTGCCAGCAGTTACTCGATAGCAGTTGAAGCTTTCTTT. This encodes CASSYSIAVEAFF.

The genes are TRBV6-2 or TRBV6-3 and TRBJ2-3; D ambiguous. This CDR3 comprises 14 residues. Trimming took 5 bases from V and 0 from J, leaving 9 bases between them. The germline V gene has CDR1 MNHEY and CDR2 SVGEGT. CDR3 sequence reads: CASSEPASTDTQYF. The DNA of the CDR3 is TGTGCCAGCAGTGAACCCGCGAGCACAGATACGCAGTATTTT.

This sequence joins TRBV6-1 and TRBJ1-5; no firm D call. V shed 5 bases and J shed 5 bases, with 22 bases lying between them. The CDR3 loop spans 17 amino acids. CDR1 is MNHNS and CDR2 is SASEGT in the germline V gene. This CDR3 is CASSKIQFKGGYQPQHF. The DNA of the CDR3 is TGTGCCAGCAGTAAGATCCAGTTTAAGGGAGGTTATCAGCCCCAGCATTTT.

This clonotype showed up many times. The chain joins TRBV20-1 to TRBJ2-1; D possibly matches TRBD1 or TRBD2 (5 bases each). Germline CDR1 reads DFQATT; CDR2 reads SNEGSKA (reference sequence). V lost 3 bases and J 8 bases, leaving 20 bases between the germline ends. The CDR3 loop spans 15 amino acids. The CDR3 region is CSARLPRGLGHEQFF. CDR3 nucleotide sequence: TGCAGTGCTAGGTTACCGAGGGGTTTGGGACATGAGCAGTTCTTC.

Of note for this clonotype: The germline gene is not matched at one end of the junction; a read error may be the cause. The rearrangement uses TRBV4-1 and TRBJ2-4, with D possibly TRBD1 on 5 matching bases. Germline V lookup: CDR1 MGHRA, CDR2 YSYEKL. CDR3 size: 13 residues. The CDR3 loop reads CASSQVLTERRNF. The CDR3 region has the DNA TGCGCCAGCAGCCAAGTTCTGACAGAGAGACGCAACTTC.

This clonotype was observed at least ten times. The chain employs TRBV11-2 and TRBJ2-7; D call uncertain. The CDR3 length is 15 residues. CDR1 is SGHAT, CDR2 FQNNGV, per germline. Trimming took 1 base from V and 0 from J, leaving 10 bases between them. The chain's CDR3 is CASSLARSSSYEQYF. DNA of the CDR3: TGTGCCAGCAGCTTAGCCAGGTCTAGCTCCTACGAGCAGTACTTC.

The chain employs TRBV20-1 and TRBJ2-1; D not certain. CDR3 size: 13 residues. V lost 1 base and J 4 bases, leaving 8 bases between the germline ends. Germline lookup yields CDR1 DFQATT and CDR2 SNEGSKA (reference sequence). This CDR3 reads CSARGEKYNEQFF. CDR3 sequence (DNA): TGCAGTGCTAGAGGGGAAAAGTACAATGAGCAGTTCTTC.

This clonotype was recorded a few times. The V gene is TRBV10-3, the J gene TRBJ2-7; D is tentatively TRBD1 or TRBD2 (6 bases each). The CDR3 length is 15 residues. CDR1 and CDR2 from the germline V gene are ENHRY and SYGVKD. V lost 4 bases and J lost 4, with 17 bases in between. The CDR3 sequence is CAISGGGSRGYEQYF. CDR3 nucleotide sequence: TGTGCCATCAGTGGAGGGGGGTCCCGTGGGTACGAGCAGTACTTC.

The chain links TRBV20-1 to TRBJ2-6; D assignment may be TRBD1 or TRBD2 (5 bases each). The V end lost 3 bases, the J end lost 0 bases, and 12 bases lay between the germline ends. The CDR3 length is 16 residues. Germline V gene sequence: CDR1 DFQATT, CDR2 SNEGSKA (reference sequence). CDR3 coding DNA: TGCAGTGCTAGTTCGAGGGGCGGCTCTGGGGCCAACGTCCTGACTTTC. It yields the protein CSASSRGGSGANVLTF.

This clonotype was seen ten or more times. The rearrangement joins TRBV5-6 to TRBJ2-1, with 8 positions matching TRBD2. This CDR3 is built from 16 residues. Germline V gene data show CDR1 as SGHDT and CDR2 as YYEEEE. V lost 3 bases to trimming and J lost 5 bases; unmatched junction nucleotides: 10. The CDR3 sequence: CASSWGIAGGNNEQFF. Written as DNA, the CDR3 is TGTGCCAGCAGCTGGGGGATCGCGGGGGGAAACAATGAGCAGTTCTTC.

The chain couples TRBV20-1 to TRBJ2-1; no reliable D call. Per the germline V gene, CDR1 is DFQATT and CDR2 is SNEGSKA (reference sequence). V was pared by 0 bases and J by 0 bases, with 15 bases between. CDR3 size: 17 residues. The CDR3 DNA is TGCAGTGCTAGAGAGGGGTTCGTCCGCAGCTCCTACAATGAGCAGTTCTTC. Translated, it gives CSAREGFVRSSYNEQFF.